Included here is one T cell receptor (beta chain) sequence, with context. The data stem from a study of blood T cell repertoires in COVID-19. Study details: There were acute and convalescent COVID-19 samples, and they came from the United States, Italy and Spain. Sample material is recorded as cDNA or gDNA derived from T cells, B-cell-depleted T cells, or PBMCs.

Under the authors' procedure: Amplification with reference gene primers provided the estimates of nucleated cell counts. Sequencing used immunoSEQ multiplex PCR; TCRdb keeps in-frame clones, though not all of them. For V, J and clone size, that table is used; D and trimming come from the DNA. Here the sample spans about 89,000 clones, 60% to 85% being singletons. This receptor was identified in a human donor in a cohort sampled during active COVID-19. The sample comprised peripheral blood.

CDR3 region: CASSFRGDRDDLHF. In DNA form, the CDR3 reads TGTGCCAGCAGTTTCCGGGGGGACAGGGACGACCTCCACTTT. The genes are TRBV27 and TRBJ1-6; TRBD1 matches at 9 bases. This CDR3 has 14 residues. Trimming cost V 3 bases and J 15 bases; bases outside gene matches: 9. Germline V gene lookup returns CDR1 MNHEY and CDR2 SMNVEV (reference sequence).